The TCR beta chain described here comes from a study of blood T cell repertoires in COVID-19. Study summary: From T cells, B-cell-depleted T cells, or PBMCs came the material, which was cDNA or gDNA.

In the original workflow: Using reference gene primer amplification, nucleated cell counts were estimated. Profiling relied on immunoSEQ multiplex PCR, and the TCRdb table lists in-frame clones only, not all of them. Clone size and V and J calls were adopted from that table, with D and trimming inferred from the DNA. Of around 400,000 clones listed, about 88% are singletons. Sequencing used PBMCs or T cells enriched from blood (not recorded which). This TCR was sampled from a woman aged 18-29 years who had been exposed to COVID-19.

CDR3 DNA sequence: TGTGCCAGCAGTTTAGGACAGGGACAAGAGCAGTACTTC. Protein product: CASSLGQGQEQYF. The chain combines TRBV28 with TRBJ2-7, with 8 bases aligning to TRBD1. The germline V gene has CDR1 MDHEN and CDR2 SYDVKM. V was pared by 2 bases and J by 7 bases, with 4 bases of the junction left unmatched. The CDR3 loop spans 13 amino acids.